This TCR beta chain was recovered during a study of cytomegalovirus exposure and HLA in healthy donors. The CDR3 spans 15 residues. Trimming left V 5 bases short and J 3 bases short, with 13 bases between. CDR1 and CDR2 from the germline V gene are SEHNR and FQNEAQ (reference sequence). The PCR used 60 Vbeta and 13 Jbeta primers. Only in-frame clones appear in the TCRdb table, and some are missing; sequencing was by immunoSEQ multiplex PCR. The sample contains about 140,000 clones, roughly 74% of which appear only once. This receptor was obtained from a woman aged 18-29 years in good health and CMV-seropositive. Sample: PBMCs. V and J are TRBV7-9 and TRBJ1-4; D remains ambiguous. CDR3 bases: TGTGCCAGCAGCCCGAGGGCGGAGCCTAATGAAAAACTGTTTTTT. It translates to CASSPRAEPNEKLFF.